Included here is one TCR beta chain sequence, with context. No antigen is known for it. Sequence at one end of the junction differs from germline and may be a read error. The V gene's germline CDR1 is DFQATT and CDR2 SNEGSKA (reference sequence). The CDR3 has 14 amino acids. The sample originates from a study of blood T cells in healthy people across ages. Findings and limits, study-wide: Correlation between TCR beta diversity and naive T cell percentage was strong. Estimates of total diversity, which came from one million sequenced T cells, were considered to be underestimates. CMV status of donors was unknown, possibly confounding expanded clonotype changes. Naive CD4+ cell counts and diversity both ran higher in long-lived than in aged donors.

Primed by a sample-barcoded 5' primer and a J-beta primer mix, a second PCR proceeded for roughly 7 to 12 cycles. Each CDR3 protein is one row after TCRdb ran MiXCR on the 5' RACE reads. The sample has some 1.7 million distinct CDR3 sequences, roughly 27% seen once. The source material was blood. This receptor was identified in a woman in her 30s in good health. This chain joins TRBV20-1 and TRBJ2-1, with 8 bases that match TRBD1. The chain's CDR3 is CSARGQVSYSEQFF. The CDR3 bases are TGCAGTGCTAGGGGACAGGTCAGCTACAGTGAGCAGTTCTTC.